This TCR beta chain was sequenced in a study of T cell responses to AZD1222 COVID-19 vaccine. The CDR3 spans 14 residues. CDR1 and CDR2 (germline): MNHNS, SASEGT. V lost 2 bases, J lost 8 bases, and 13 bases lay in between. The study's findings and limits: Donors in the cohort were predominantly white British and more often female, and clonal diversity was possibly underestimated.

To note about this clone: Antigen unknown.

Sequencing was performed with immunoSEQ multiplex PCR; in TCRdb, only in-frame clones are kept and a portion is missing. The sample lists 150,000 to 200,000 clones; roughly nine tenths were seen once. The specimen comprised peripheral blood, sampled on day 0 of AZD1222 vaccination. The J gene is TRBJ1-3, the V gene TRBV6-1, with D possibly TRBD1 on 5 matching bases. This TCR came from an adult in good health. The CDR3 nucleotides are TGTGCCAGCAGTGAATTCCCGGGGGAGGACACCATATATTTT. Translating it yields CASSEFPGEDTIYF.